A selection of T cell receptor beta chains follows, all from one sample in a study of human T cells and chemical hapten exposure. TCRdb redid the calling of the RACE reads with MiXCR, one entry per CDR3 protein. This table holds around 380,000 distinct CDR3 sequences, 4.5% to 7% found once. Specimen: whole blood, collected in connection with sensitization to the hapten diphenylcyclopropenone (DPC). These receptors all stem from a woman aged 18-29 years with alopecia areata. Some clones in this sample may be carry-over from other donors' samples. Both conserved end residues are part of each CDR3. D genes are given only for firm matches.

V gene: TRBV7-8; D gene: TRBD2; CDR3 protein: CASSFAGTSGGARDTQYF
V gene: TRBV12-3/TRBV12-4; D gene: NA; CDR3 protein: CASSFEGYEQYF
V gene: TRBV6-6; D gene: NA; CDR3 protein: CASSYGQYSNQPQHF
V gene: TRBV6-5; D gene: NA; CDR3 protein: CASRHLDGRNTEAFF
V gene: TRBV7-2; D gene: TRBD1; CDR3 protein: CASSTRMTGNRITNEKLFF
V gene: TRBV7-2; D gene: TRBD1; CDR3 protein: CASSPQGRDSNEQFF
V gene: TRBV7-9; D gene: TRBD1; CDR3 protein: CASSPRQGANTEAFF
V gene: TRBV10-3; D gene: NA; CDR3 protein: CAISGRGPSTDTQYF
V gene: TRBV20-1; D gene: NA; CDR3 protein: CSARRQTGNTIYF
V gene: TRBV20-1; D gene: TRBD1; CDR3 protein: CSARDSVWTEAFF
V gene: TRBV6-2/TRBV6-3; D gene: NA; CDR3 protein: CASSPTGQRNQPQHF
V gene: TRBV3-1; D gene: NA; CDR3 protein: CASSHSSYSDTDTQYF
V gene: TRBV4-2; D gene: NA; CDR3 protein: CASSQGAAVTEAFF
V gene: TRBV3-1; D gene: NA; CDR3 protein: CASSQGPGGPNSPLHF
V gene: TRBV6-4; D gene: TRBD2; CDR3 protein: CASSDRGGATDTQYF
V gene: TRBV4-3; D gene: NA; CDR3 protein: CASSQDMGGWDTEAFF
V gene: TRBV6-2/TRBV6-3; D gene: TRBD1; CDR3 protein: CASRHRGLYGANVLTF
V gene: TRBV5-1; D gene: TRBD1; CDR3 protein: CASRSTGANTEAFF
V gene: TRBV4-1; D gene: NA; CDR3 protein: CASSPLYREKNIQYF
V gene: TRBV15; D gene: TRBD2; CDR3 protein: CATSRAGRTSGGEEQYF
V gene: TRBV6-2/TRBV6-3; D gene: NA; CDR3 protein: CASRGFMNTEAFF
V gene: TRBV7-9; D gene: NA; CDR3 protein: CASSFRGDYGYTF
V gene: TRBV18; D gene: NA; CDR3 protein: CASSPQGVRGYTF
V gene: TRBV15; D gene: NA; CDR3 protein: CATSLVAGLRSDTQYF
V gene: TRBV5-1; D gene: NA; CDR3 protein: CASSMDGYQPQHF
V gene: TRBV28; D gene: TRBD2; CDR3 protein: CASSFGTSDHNEQFF
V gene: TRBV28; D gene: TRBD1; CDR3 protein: CASSLASLGTGRPDTQYF